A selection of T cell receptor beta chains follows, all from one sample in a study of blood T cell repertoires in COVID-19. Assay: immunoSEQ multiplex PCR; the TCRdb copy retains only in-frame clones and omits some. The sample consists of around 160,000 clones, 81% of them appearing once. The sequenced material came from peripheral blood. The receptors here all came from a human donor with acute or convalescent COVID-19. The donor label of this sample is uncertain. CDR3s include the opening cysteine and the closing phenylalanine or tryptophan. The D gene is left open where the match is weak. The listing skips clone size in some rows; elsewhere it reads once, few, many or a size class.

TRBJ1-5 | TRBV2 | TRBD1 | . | TGTGCCAGCCGGCTTGGACAGGGAGGCAATCAGCCCCAGCATTTT | CASRLGQGGNQPQHF
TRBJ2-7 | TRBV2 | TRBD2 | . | TGTGCCAGCAGTAGCGGGGGGACCTACGAGCAGTACTTC | CASSSGGTYEQYF
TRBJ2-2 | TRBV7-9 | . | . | TGTGCCAGCAGCAAGAACCCCAAAGGGGGGAACACCGGGGAGCTGTTTTTT | CASSKNPKGGNTGELFF
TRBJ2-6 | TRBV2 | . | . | TGTGCCAGCAGTCTTCTCTCTGGGGCCAACGTCCTGACTTTC | CASSLLSGANVLTF
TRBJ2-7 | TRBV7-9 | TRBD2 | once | TGTGCCAGCAGCCCCAAGAGCGGGGGTTACTCTAGGAGCTCCTACGAGCAGTACTTC | CASSPKSGGYSRSSYEQYF
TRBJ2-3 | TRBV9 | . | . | TGTGCCAGCAGCCCGCGCCCACTAGAGGTCACAGATACGCAGTATTTT | CASSPRPLEVTDTQYF
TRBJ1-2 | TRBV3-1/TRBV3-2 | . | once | TGTGCCAGCAGCCAAGACAGGGGACGAGGTGGCTACACCTTC | CASSQDRGRGGYTF
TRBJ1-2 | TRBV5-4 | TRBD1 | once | TGTGCCAGCAGCTTGGAACAGGGGTGGGATGGCTACACCTTC | CASSLEQGWDGYTF
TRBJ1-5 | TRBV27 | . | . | TGTGCCAGCAGCCGAACAGGGAGTCAGCCCCAGCATTTT | CASSRTGSQPQHF
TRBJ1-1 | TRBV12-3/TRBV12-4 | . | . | TGTGCCAGCAGTTTTGCAGGGCCCACTGAAGCTTTCTTT | CASSFAGPTEAFF
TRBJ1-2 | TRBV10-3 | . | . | TGTGCCATCAGTGAGGATTACAGGGTATACACCTTC | CAISEDYRVYTF
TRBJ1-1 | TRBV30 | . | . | TGTGCCTGGACCTACGGTACTGAAGCTTTCTTT | CAWTYGTEAFF
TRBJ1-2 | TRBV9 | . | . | TGTGCCAGCAGCCCCGGGACACCATATGGCTACACCTTC | CASSPGTPYGYTF
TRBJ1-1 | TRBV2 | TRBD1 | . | TGTGCCAGCAAAAACAGGGGGCAGAACACTGAAGCTTTCTTT | CASKNRGQNTEAFF
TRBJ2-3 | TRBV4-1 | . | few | TGCGCCAGCAGCCCCCTAAGGTCAGGGGTGACAGATACGCAGTATTTT | CASSPLRSGVTDTQYF
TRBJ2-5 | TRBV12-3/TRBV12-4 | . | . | TGTGCCAGCAGTTCTGGGCGCGGGGAGACCCAGTACTTC | CASSSGRGETQYF
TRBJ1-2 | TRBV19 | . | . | TGTGCCAGTAGCCTCGGGGGGGGTAATGCCTATGGCTACACCTTC | CASSLGGGNAYGYTF
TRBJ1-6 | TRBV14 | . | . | TGTGCCAGCAGCCAAGGCGGTGGACCTTTCCCGGAGGGACCCCTCCACTTT | CASSQGGGPFPEGPLHF
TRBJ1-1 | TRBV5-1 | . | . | TGCGCCAGCAGAATTATCCCGAACACTGAAGCTTTCTTT | CASRIIPNTEAFF
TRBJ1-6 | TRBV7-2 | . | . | TGTGCCAGCAGCTTACAGGCATATAATTCACCCCTCCACTTT | CASSLQAYNSPLHF
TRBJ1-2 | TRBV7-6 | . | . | TGTGCCAGCAGCTCCTCAACAGGGTTTTCGTATGGCTACACCTTC | CASSSSTGFSYGYTF
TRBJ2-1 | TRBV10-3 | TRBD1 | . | TGTGCCATCAGCCTCGGACAGGATCTCGATGAGCAGTTCTTC | CAISLGQDLDEQFF
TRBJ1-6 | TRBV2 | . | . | TGTGCCCTGTCGGGGGGGCCTAATAATTCACCCCTCCACTTT | CALSGGPNNSPLHF
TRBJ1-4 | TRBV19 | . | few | TGTGCCAGTAGTATAGTCCGGAGTTCGGGTCACGAAAAACTGTTTTTT | CASSIVRSSGHEKLFF
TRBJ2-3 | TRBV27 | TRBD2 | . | TGTGCCAGCACTCCGGGACTACAGAGCACAGATACGCAGTATTTT | CASTPGLQSTDTQYF
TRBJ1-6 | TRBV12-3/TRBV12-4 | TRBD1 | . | TGTGCCAGCAGTTACAGGGGCTCACCCCTCCACTTT | CASSYRGSPLHF
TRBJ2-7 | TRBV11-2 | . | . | TGTGCCAGCCGAACGGGGGGCGAGTCCTACGAGCAGTACTTC | CASRTGGESYEQYF
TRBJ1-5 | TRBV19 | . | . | TGTGCCAGTAGTATCAGTCAGGGGTCGGGGCCCCAGCATTTT | CASSISQGSGPQHF
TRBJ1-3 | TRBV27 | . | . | TGTGCCAGCAGTCCCCGAGGCGCCGGAAACACCATATATTTT | CASSPRGAGNTIYF
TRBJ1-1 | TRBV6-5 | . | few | TGTGCCAGCAGTTACTCGACAGGGAACACTGAAGCTTTCTTT | CASSYSTGNTEAFF
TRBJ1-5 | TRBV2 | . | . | TGTGCCAGCAGTGAAGCGCGGGGAATCGGCAATCAGCCCCAGCATTTT | CASSEARGIGNQPQHF
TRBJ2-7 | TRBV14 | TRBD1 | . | TGTGCCAGCAGCCAAGGCCTTGGACAGGGATACCTCTACGAGCAGTACTTC | CASSQGLGQGYLYEQYF
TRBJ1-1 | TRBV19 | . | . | TGTGCCAGTAGGGCCAGGGGGAACACTGAAGCTTTCTTT | CASRARGNTEAFF
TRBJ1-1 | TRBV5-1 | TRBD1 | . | TGCGCCAGCTCGACAGGGGAGTACACTGAAGCTTTCTTT | CASSTGEYTEAFF
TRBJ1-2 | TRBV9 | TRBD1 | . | TGTGCCAGCAGCGTCGACAGGGACTATGGCTACACCTTC | CASSVDRDYGYTF
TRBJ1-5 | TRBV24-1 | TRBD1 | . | TGTGCCACCAGTGATTGGGGGACAGGGACGGGGCAGCCCCAGCATTTT | CATSDWGTGTGQPQHF
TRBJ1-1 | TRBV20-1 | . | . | TGCAGTGCCGGGGTTCACACTGAAGCTTTCTTT | CSAGVHTEAFF
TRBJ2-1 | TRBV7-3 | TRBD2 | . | TGTGCCAGCAGCCCCGCGGGGCTAGCGGGGAATGAGCAGTTCTTC | CASSPAGLAGNEQFF
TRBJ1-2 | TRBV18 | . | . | TGTGCCAGCTCACCGACTGGATCCAACTATGGCTACACCTTC | CASSPTGSNYGYTF
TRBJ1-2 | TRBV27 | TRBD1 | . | TGTGCCAGCAGTTTCAACAGGGGAGAGCCTGGCTACACCTTC | CASSFNRGEPGYTF
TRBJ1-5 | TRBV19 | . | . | TGTGCCAGTAGCTCCTTGGCCGGGGAGTGGCATCAGCCCCAGCATTTT | CASSSLAGEWHQPQHF
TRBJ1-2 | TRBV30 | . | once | TGTGCCTACAGGATGAACTATGGCTACACCTTC | CAYRMNYGYTF
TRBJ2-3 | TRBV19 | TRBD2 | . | TGTGCCAGTAGTCCCTGGCGCGGGGGGGCCTTGAATACGCAGTATTTT | CASSPWRGGALNTQYF
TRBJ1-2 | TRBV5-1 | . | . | TGCGCCAGCAATAGTGGAGACAGCTATGGCTACACCTTC | CASNSGDSYGYTF
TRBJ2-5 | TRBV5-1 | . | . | TGCGCCAGCAGTTTGGGACAATATCAAGAGACCCAGTACTTC | CASSLGQYQETQYF
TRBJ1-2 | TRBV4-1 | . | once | TGCGCCAGCAGCCCACAGGGAGGGATGGGGTATGGCTACACCTTC | CASSPQGGMGYGYTF
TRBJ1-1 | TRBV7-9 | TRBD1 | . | TGTGCCAGCCGGCCGGGACAGGGGTTGAACACTGAAGCTTTCTTT | CASRPGQGLNTEAFF
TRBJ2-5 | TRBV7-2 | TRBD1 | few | TGTGCCAGCAGCTCCCCATGGACAGGTGCCCAAGAGACCCAGTACTTC | CASSSPWTGAQETQYF
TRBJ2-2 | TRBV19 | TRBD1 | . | TGTGCCACCAACAGGGGATCGGACACCGGGGAGCTGTTTTTT | CATNRGSDTGELFF
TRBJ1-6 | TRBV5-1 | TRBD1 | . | TGCGCCAGCAGCTTGGGGCGGACAGGTGATTGGGATTCACCCCTCCACTTT | CASSLGRTGDWDSPLHF
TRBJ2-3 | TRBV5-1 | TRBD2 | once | TGCGCCAGCAGACCTCCCGGGACTAGCTCAGATACGCAGTATTTT | CASRPPGTSSDTQYF
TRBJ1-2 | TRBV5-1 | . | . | TGCGCCAGCAGCTTGGAACCAGGACTAATTCGGAACTATGGCTACACCTTC | CASSLEPGLIRNYGYTF
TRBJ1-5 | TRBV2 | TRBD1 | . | TGTGCCAGCAGGGGACAGTTCAATCAGCCCCAGCATTTT | CASRGQFNQPQHF